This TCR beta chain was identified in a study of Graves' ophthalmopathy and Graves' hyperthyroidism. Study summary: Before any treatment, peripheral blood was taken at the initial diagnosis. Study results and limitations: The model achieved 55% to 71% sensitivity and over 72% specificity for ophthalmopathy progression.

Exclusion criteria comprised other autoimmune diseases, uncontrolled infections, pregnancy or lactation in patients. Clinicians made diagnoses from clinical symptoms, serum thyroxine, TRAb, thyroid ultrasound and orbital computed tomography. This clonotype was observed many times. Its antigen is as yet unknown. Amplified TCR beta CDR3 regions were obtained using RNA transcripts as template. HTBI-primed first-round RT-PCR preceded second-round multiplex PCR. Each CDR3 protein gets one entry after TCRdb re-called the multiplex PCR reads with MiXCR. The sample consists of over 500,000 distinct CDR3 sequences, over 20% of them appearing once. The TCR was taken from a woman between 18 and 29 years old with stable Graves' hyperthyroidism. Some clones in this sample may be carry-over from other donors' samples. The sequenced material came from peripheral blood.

The CDR3 loop reads CASSLSPGREETQYF. The CDR3 DNA reads TGCGCCAGCAGCTTGTCTCCGGGACGGGAGGAGACCCAGTACTTC. The V call is TRBV5-1, the J call TRBJ2-5; tentative D call: TRBD2 (6 bases). Per germline, CDR1 SGHRS and CDR2 YFSETQ. The CDR3 spans 15 residues. Trimming stripped 1 base from V and 5 bases from J, with 15 bases between.